This TCR beta chain was obtained from a study of radiation and T cells in renal cell carcinoma. Produced via immunoSEQ multiplex PCR; TCRdb's table is partial and in-frame only. The profile shows about 90,000 clones, 70% to 90% of them singletons. General study points: In blood, top tumor clones expanded by 2 weeks, shrinking by 4.

Specified time point: blood 4 weeks post-SBRT, at nephrectomy. Specified treatment: 15 Gy SBRT to primary tumor, nephrectomy 4 weeks later. A word on this clone: The antigen remains unidentified.

The CDR3 has 15 amino acids. Trimming took off 1 base at V and 1 base at J, with 10 bases between the two ends. Looked up from germline, CDR1 is SGHTA and CDR2 is FQGTGA. V usage is TRBV7-3 and J usage is TRBJ1-1; D remains ambiguous. This specimen consisted of blood, obtained from a patient whose treatment included radiotherapy and nephrectomy. The source is a man aged 45 to 65 with renal cell carcinoma. The CDR3 region has the DNA TGTGCCAGCAGCTTAAGGCAGGCTAGGAACACTGAAGCTTTCTTT. Encoded protein: CASSLRQARNTEAFF.